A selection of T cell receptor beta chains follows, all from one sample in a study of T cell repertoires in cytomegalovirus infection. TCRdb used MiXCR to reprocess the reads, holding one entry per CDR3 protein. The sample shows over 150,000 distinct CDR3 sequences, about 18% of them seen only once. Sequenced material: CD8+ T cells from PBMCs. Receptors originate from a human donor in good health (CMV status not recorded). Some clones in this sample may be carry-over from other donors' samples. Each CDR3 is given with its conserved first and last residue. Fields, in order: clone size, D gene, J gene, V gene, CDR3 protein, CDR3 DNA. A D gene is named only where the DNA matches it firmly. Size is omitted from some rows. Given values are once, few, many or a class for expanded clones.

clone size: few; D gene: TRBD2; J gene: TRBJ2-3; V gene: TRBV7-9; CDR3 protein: CASSLAPSGDTQYF; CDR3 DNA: TGTGCCAGCAGCTTAGCGCCTAGCGGAGATACGCAGTATTTT
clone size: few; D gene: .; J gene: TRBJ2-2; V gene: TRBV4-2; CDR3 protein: CASSQRDRPGELFF; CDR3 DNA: TGTGCCAGCAGCCAAAGAGATAGGCCCGGGGAGCTGTTTTTT
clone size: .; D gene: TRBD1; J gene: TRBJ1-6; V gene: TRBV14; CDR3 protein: CASSQPGQGDSPLHF; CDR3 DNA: TGTGCCAGCAGCCAACCGGGACAGGGGGATTCACCCCTCCACTTT
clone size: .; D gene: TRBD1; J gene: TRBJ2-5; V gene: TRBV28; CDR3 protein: CASASRDSFQETQYF; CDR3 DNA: TGTGCCAGCGCTTCCCGGGACAGCTTTCAAGAGACCCAGTACTTC
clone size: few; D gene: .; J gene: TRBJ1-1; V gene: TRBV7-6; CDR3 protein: CASSLPRDTTEAFF; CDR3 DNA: TGTGCCAGCAGCTTACCCCGGGACACGACTGAAGCTTTCTTT
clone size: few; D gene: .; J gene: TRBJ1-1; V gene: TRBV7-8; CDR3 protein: CASSLSGNPEAFF; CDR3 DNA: TGTGCCAGCAGCCTGTCAGGAAACCCTGAAGCTTTCTTT
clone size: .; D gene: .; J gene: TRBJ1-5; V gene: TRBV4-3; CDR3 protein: CASSQFRGDGQPQHF; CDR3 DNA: TGCGCCAGCAGCCAGTTCCGAGGGGACGGTCAGCCCCAGCATTTT
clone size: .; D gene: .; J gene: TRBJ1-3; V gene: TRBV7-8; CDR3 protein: CASSLTGFRNTIYF; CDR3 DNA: TGTGCCAGCAGCTTAACGGGTTTTCGAAACACCATATATTTT
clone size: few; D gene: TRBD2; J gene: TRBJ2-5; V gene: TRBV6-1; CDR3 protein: CATLPSGGPQETQYF; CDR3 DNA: TGTGCCACCCTCCCCAGCGGGGGGCCCCAGGAGACCCAGTACTTC
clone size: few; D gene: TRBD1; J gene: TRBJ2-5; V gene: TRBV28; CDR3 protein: CASSFRDREIQETQYF; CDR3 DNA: TGTGCCAGCAGTTTCCGGGACAGAGAAATCCAAGAGACCCAGTACTTC
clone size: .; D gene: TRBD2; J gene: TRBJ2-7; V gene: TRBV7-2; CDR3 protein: CASSLGVSGGYEQYF; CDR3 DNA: TGTGCCAGCAGCTTAGGAGTTAGCGGGGGATACGAGCAGTACTTC
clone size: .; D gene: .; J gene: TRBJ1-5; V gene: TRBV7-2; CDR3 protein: CASSLSGGYSNQPQHF; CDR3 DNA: TGTGCCAGCAGCTTATCTGGAGGCTATAGCAATCAGCCCCAGCATTTT
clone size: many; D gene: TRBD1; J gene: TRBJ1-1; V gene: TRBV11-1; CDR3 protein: CASSPPTGAQTEAFF; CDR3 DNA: TGTGCCAGCAGCCCCCCGACAGGGGCTCAGACTGAAGCTTTCTTT
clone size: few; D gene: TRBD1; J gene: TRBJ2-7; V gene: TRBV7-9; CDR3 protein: CASSLSTGAPNYEQYF; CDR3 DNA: TGTGCCAGCAGCTTGAGTACAGGGGCGCCCAATTACGAGCAGTACTTC
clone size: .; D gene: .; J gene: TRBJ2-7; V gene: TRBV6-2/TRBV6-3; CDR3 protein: CASRGRRGSTYEQYF; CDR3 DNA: TGTGCCAGCAGAGGTCGTAGGGGGAGTACCTACGAGCAGTACTTC
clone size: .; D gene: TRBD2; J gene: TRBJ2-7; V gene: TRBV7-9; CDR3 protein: CASSSSGLAGSPYEQYF; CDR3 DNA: TGTGCCAGCAGCTCGTCGGGACTAGCGGGGTCCCCATACGAGCAGTACTTC
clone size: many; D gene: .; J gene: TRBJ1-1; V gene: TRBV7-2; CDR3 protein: CASSLGGTENTEAFF; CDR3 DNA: TGTGCCAGCAGCCTTGGAGGGACGGAGAACACTGAAGCTTTCTTT
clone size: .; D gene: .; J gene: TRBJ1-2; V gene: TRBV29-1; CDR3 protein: CSVPTGTNYGYTF; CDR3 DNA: TGCAGCGTTCCGACAGGTACTAACTATGGCTACACCTTC
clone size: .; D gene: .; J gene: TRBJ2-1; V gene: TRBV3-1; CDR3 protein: CASSQVSPPGSYNEQFF; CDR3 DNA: TGTGCCAGCAGCCAAGTCTCCCCACCGGGGTCATACAATGAGCAGTTCTTC
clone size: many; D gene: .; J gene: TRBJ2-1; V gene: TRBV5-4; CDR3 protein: CASSLAYNEQFF; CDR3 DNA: TGTGCCAGCAGCTTGGCCTACAATGAGCAGTTCTTC
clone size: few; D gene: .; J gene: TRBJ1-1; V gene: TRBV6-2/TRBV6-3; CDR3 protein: CASSYPTGIDTEAFF; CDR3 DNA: TGTGCCAGCAGTTACCCGACAGGCATCGACACTGAAGCTTTCTTT
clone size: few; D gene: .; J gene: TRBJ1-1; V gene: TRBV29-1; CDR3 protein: CSVESHEPGHLNTEAFF; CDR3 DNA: TGCAGCGTTGAGTCCCACGAGCCGGGACACTTAAACACTGAAGCTTTCTTT
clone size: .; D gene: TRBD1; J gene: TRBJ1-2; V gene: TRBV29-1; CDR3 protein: CSVAGQGSIYGYTF; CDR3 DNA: TGCAGCGTAGCCGGACAGGGTTCGATCTATGGCTACACCTTC
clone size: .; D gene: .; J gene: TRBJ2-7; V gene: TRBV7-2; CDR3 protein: CASSLADPVAEQYF; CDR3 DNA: TGTGCCAGCAGCTTAGCGGACCCCGTCGCCGAGCAGTACTTC
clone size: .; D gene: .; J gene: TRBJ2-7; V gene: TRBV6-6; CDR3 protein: CASSSTDFWAYEQYF; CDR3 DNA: TGTGCCAGCAGCTCCACGGACTTCTGGGCCTACGAGCAGTACTTC
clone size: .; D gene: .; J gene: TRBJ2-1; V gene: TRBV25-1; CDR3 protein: CASSASGVNEQFF; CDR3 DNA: TGTGCCAGCAGTGCCTCAGGGGTCAATGAGCAGTTCTTC
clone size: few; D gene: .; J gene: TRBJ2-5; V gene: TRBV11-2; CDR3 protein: CASSLRETQYF; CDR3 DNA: TGTGCCAGCAGCTTAAGAGAGACCCAGTACTTC
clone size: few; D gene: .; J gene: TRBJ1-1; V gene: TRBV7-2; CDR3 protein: CASSLVPGRDTEAFF; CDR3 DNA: TGTGCCAGCAGCTTAGTGCCGGGGAGGGACACTGAAGCTTTCTTT
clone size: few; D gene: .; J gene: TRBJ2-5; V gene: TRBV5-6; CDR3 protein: CASTILWTGGDIWETQYF; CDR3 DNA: TGTGCCAGCACCATCCTTTGGACCGGGGGAGATATATGGGAGACCCAGTACTTC
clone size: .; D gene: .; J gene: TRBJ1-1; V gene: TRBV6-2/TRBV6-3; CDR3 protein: CASRRTTGNTEAFF; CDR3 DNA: TGTGCCAGCAGACGGACAACCGGGAACACTGAAGCTTTCTTT
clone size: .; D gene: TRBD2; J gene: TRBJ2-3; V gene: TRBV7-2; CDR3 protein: CASSLALAGGPISTDTQYF; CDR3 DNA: TGTGCCAGCAGCTTAGCTCTAGCGGGGGGTCCAATAAGCACAGATACGCAGTATTTT
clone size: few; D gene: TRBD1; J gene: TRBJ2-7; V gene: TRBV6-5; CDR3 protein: CASSFPGTGGTNYEQYF; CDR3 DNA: TGTGCCAGCAGTTTTCCCGGGACAGGCGGTACGAACTACGAGCAGTACTTC
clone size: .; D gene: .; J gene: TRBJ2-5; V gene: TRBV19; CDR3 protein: CASSIAKAGGETQYF; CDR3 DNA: TGTGCCAGTAGTATCGCGAAGGCCGGCGGAGAGACCCAGTACTTC
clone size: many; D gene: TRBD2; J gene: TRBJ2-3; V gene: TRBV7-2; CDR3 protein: CASSSGLAGTDTQYF; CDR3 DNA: TGTGCCAGCAGCTCAGGACTAGCGGGCACAGATACGCAGTATTTT
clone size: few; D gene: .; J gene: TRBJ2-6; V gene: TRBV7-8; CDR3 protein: CASSFPREGSSGANVLTF; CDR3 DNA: TGTGCCAGCAGCTTCCCCCGGGAAGGGAGCTCTGGGGCCAACGTCCTGACTTTC
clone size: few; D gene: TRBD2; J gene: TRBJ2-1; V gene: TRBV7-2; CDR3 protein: CASSPTSGGADEQFF; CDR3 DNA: TGTGCCAGCAGCCCGACTAGCGGGGGGGCCGATGAGCAGTTCTTC
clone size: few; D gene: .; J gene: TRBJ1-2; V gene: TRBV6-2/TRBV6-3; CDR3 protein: CASSYSTLAHGYTF; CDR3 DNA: TGTGCCAGCAGTTACTCGACCCTAGCCCATGGCTACACCTTC
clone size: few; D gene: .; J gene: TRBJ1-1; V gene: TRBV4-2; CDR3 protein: CASSSERQRVNTEAFF; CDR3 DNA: TGTGCCAGCAGCTCGGAAAGACAGAGGGTGAACACTGAAGCTTTCTTT
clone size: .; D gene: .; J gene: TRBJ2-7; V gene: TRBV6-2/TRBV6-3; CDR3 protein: CASSYLGEQYF; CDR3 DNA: TGTGCCAGCAGTTACCTAGGCGAGCAGTACTTC
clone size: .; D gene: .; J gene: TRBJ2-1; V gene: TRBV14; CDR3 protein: CASSQDSGTHSYNEQFF; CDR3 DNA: TGTGCCAGCAGCCAAGATTCTGGGACTCACTCCTACAATGAGCAGTTCTTC
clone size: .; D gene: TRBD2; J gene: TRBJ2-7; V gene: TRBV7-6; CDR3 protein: CASSPSGGTYEQYF; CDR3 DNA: TGTGCCAGCAGCCCGTCGGGGGGGACCTACGAGCAGTACTTC
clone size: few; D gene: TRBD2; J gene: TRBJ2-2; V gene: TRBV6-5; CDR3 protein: CASSYSGGGNTGELFF; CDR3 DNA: TGTGCCAGCAGTTACAGTGGGGGGGGGAACACCGGGGAGCTGTTTTTT
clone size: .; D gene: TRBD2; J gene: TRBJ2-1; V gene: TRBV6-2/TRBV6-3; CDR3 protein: CASSSRTSGGAFKNEQFF; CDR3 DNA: TGTGCCAGCAGCTCAAGGACTAGCGGGGGGGCCTTCAAAAATGAGCAGTTCTTC
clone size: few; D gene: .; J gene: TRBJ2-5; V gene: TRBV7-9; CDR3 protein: CASSISYQETQYF; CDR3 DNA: TGTGCCAGCAGCATCAGTTACCAAGAGACCCAGTACTTC
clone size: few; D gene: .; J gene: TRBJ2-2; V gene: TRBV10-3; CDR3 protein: CAIGSGTVGAGELFF; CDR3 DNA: TGTGCCATCGGGTCCGGGACTGTTGGCGCCGGGGAGCTGTTTTTT
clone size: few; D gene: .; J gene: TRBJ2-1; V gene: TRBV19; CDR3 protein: CASSIRGPYNEQFF; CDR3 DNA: TGTGCCAGTAGTATTCGGGGGCCCTACAATGAGCAGTTCTTC
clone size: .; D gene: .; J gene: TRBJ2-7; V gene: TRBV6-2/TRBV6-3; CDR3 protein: CASSYRPRWHNYEQYF; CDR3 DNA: TGTGCCAGCAGTTATCGGCCACGGTGGCATAACTACGAGCAGTACTTC
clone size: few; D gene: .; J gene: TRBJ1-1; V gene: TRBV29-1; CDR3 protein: CSVDSTNTEAFF; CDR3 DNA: TGCAGCGTGGACAGTACGAACACTGAAGCTTTCTTT
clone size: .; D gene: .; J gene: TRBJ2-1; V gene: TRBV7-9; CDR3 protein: CASSGGTPNEQFF; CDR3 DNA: TGTGCCAGCAGCGGCGGGACTCCCAATGAGCAGTTCTTC
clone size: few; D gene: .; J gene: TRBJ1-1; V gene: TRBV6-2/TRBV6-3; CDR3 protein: CASSYPETEAFF; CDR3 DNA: TGTGCCAGCAGTTACCCGGAGACTGAAGCTTTCTTT
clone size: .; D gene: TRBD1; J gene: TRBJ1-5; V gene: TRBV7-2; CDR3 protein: CASSRQGPIYWPQHF; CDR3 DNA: TGTGCCAGCAGCCGACAGGGCCCGATTTATTGGCCCCAGCATTTT
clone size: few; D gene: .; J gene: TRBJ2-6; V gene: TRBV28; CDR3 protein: CASSFSSGSGANVLTF; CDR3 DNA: TGTGCCAGCAGTTTCTCCTCCGGCTCTGGGGCCAACGTCCTGACTTTC